This TCR beta chain was captured by sequencing in a study of blood T cell repertoires in COVID-19. V dropped 0 bases and J dropped 0 bases, with 7 bases sitting between them. The germline CDR1 and CDR2 sequences are LGHDT and YNNKEL (reference sequence). This CDR3 spans 15 amino acids. Assay: immunoSEQ multiplex PCR; the TCRdb copy retains only in-frame clones and omits some. The data contain under 150,000 clones, 80% of them singletons. Material for sequencing was peripheral blood. This clonotype was sampled from a man aged 55 to 70 with active or convalescent COVID-19. The J gene is TRBJ2-3, the V gene TRBV3-1 (or the pseudogene TRBV3-2); D uncertain. DNA for the CDR3: TGTGCCAGCAGCCAAGATGTCCTCAGCACAGATACGCAGTATTTT. It specifies CASSQDVLSTDTQYF.